This TCR beta chain appears in the sequencing data of a study of shared clonotypes between healthy human individuals. Whole-study context: Per-donor plates numbered three CD4 naive, three CD4 memory, two CD8 naive and one CD8 memory.

Study-wide findings and caveats: Larger richness was generally estimated for naive than memory subsets. Several donors shared approximately 5% of their naive CD4 clonotypes.

Libraries were prepared by immunoSEQ multiplex PCR; TCRdb keeps only in-frame clonotypes and omits some of them. The data contain 2 million to 2.5 million clones, around 92% of them seen just once; the ten biggest clones take up about 0.36%. Comment on this clone: No antigen is known for it.

The source is a man aged 18-30 years in good health. Some clones in this sample may be carry-over from other donors' samples. Source material: naive CD4+ T cells from PBMCs. The subset: CD45RA+ positively selected.

The CDR3 loop is CASSPGQGGEAFF. Written as DNA, the CDR3 is TGCGCCAGCAGTCCGGGCCAGGGAGGTGAAGCTTTCTTT. The rearrangement links TRBV10-2 to TRBJ1-1, with D perhaps matching TRBD1 (5 bases). V lost 5 bases and J lost 7, with 14 bases in between. There are 13 residues in the CDR3. Germline V gene data show CDR1 as WSHSY and CDR2 as SAAADI.